This entry lists 24 T cell receptor beta chains sequenced from one sample in a study of blood T cells in healthy people across ages. Primers used in a second PCR of about 6 to 11 cycles were a sample-barcoded 5' primer and a J-beta primer mix. TCRdb analysed the 5' RACE reads with MiXCR anew, one entry per CDR3 protein. Of roughly 830,000 distinct CDR3 sequences in the sample, 60% to 80% were seen once. Sample: blood. Receptors originate from a man in his thirties or forties in good health.

CDR3 residues: CASSGTRATDTQYF. The CDR3 DNA follows: TGTGCCAGCAGCGGAACCCGGGCTACAGATACGCAGTATTTT. This chain joins TRBV7-2 and TRBJ2-3; D is unclear. Germline V gene lookup returns CDR1 SGHTA and CDR2 FQGNSA. V was pared by 5 bases and J by 3 bases, with 12 bases between. The CDR3 length is 14 residues. Drawing the rest from reference TRBV7-2 and TRBJ2-3, the complete variable domain is GAGVSQSPSNKVTEKGKDVELRCDPISGHTALYWYRQSLGQGLEFLIYFQGNSAPDKSGLPSDRFSAERTGGSVSTLTIQRTQQEDSAVYLCASSGTRATDTQYFGPGTRLTVL.

The rearrangement joins TRBV6-4 to TRBJ2-1; TRBD1 matches at 11 bases. Germline V gene sequence: CDR1 MRHNA, CDR2 SNTAGT. The length of the CDR3 is 15 residues. V trimming: 5 bases; J trimming: 7 bases; junction bases outside the gene matches: 7. The CDR3 nucleotides read TGTGCCAGCAGTCCGGCGGACAGGGGGCGAAATGAGCAGTTCTTC. Protein product: CASSPADRGRNEQFF.

This clonotype has more than one count but fewer than ten. This chain joins TRBV20-1 and TRBJ1-5; 7 bases fit TRBD1. The trim removed 4 bases at V and 1 base at J, leaving 4 bases unmatched. In germline, CDR1 is DFQATT, CDR2 SNEGSKA (reference sequence). The CDR3 covers 14 residues. CDR3 amino acids: CSATTGDSNQPQHF. In DNA form, the CDR3 reads TGCAGTGCTACAACAGGGGACAGCAATCAGCCCCAGCATTTT.

This chain's CDR3 is CASSKRGPQETQYF. The CDR3 DNA reads as TGTGCCAGCAGCAAGCGGGGGCCACAAGAGACCCAGTACTTC. The chain links TRBV4-2 to TRBJ2-5, with 8 bases matching TRBD2. Germline V gene data show CDR1 as LGHNA and CDR2 as YNFKEQ. This CDR3 spans 14 amino acids. Trimming at V came to 5 bases and at J to 2 bases, leaving 4 bases not matched to a gene.

A few counts support this clonotype. The genes are TRBV12-3 or TRBV12-4 and TRBJ2-7; possibly TRBD1 for D (5 bases). The CDR3 length is 12 residues. Trimming took off 6 bases at V and 2 bases at J, with 8 bases between the two ends. The CDR3 DNA is TGTGCCAGCAGGCAGACAGCCTACGAGCAGTACTTC. It translates to CASRQTAYEQYF.

The rearrangement joins TRBV5-1 to TRBJ2-5; a possible D gene is TRBD1 (5 bases). V lost 3 bases and J 3 bases, leaving 15 bases between the germline ends. Germline V gene sequence: CDR1 SGHRS, CDR2 YFSETQ. CDR3 length: 15 residues. CDR3 sequence reads: CASSSRPGAEETQYF. As DNA, the CDR3 is TGCGCCAGCAGCTCGCGCCCTGGGGCGGAAGAGACCCAGTACTTC.

This chain connects TRBV6-2 or TRBV6-3 to TRBJ1-6; tentative D call: TRBD1 (6 bases). There are 15 residues in the CDR3. Looked up from germline, CDR1 is MNHEY and CDR2 is SVGEGT. V was pared by 0 bases and J by 7 bases, with 10 bases between. Here the CDR3 DNA reads TGTGCCAGCAGTTACTCGGGACAATCAAATTCACCCCTCCACTTT. Residues: CASSYSGQSNSPLHF.

Points on this clonotype: At one of its ends the junction is not consistent with the germline gene, which may arise from a read error. V is TRBV14 and J is TRBJ2-5; D may be TRBD2 (5 bases). From germline, CDR1 is SGHDN and CDR2 FVKESK. The CDR3 contains 15 residues. The CDR3: CASSMTTSPQATQYF. CDR3 DNA: TGTGCCAGCAGTATGACTACTAGTCCTCAAGCGACCCAGTACTTC.

The rearrangement joins TRBV20-1 to TRBJ2-7; 7 bases are shared with TRBD2. This CDR3 is 14 amino acids long. V lost 2 bases and J lost 0; bases outside the gene matches: 4. Germline assignment: CDR1 DFQATT and CDR2 SNEGSKA (reference sequence). The CDR3 region is CSARTWTSSYEQYF. CDR3 nucleotides: TGCAGTGCTAGAACTTGGACTAGCTCCTACGAGCAGTACTTC.

The chain has TRBV12-3 or TRBV12-4 and TRBJ1-5, with a weak D call TRBD1 (5 bases). This CDR3 is 13 amino acids long. Trimming took 4 bases from V and 7 from J, leaving 11 bases between them. Here the CDR3 reads CASSSPGRQPQHF. Written as DNA, the CDR3 is TGTGCCAGCAGTTCCCCAGGGAGGCAGCCCCAGCATTTT.

The chain is built from TRBV4-3 and TRBJ2-1, with no clear D. V was trimmed by 1 base and J by 0 bases, leaving 7 bases between them. The germline V gene encodes CDR1 LGHNA and CDR2 YSLEER. This CDR3 contains 15 residues. The CDR3 region is CASSQGGVSYNEQFF. The CDR3 region has the DNA TGCGCCAGCAGCCAAGGTGGGGTCTCCTACAATGAGCAGTTCTTC.

This chain connects TRBV6-4 to TRBJ1-5, with 9 bases identical to TRBD1. Per the germline V gene, CDR1 is MRHNA and CDR2 is SNTAGT. The CDR3 loop spans 15 amino acids. Trimming removed 5 bases from V and 6 bases from J; junction bases left unmatched: 8. CDR3 sequence (DNA): TGTGCCAGCAGTCCCGACAGGGGGATAGGTCAGCCCCAGCATTTT. Translated, it gives CASSPDRGIGQPQHF.

This chain links TRBV7-9 with TRBJ1-2; a weak D match, TRBD1 (6 bases). Between the trimmed V and J ends, which lost 1 base and 6 bases, there was a span of 12 bases. The CDR3 length is 14 residues. Germline V CDR1 and CDR2: SEHNR, FQNEAQ (reference sequence). The CDR3 spells CASSLGWTVNGYTF. The CDR3 region has the DNA TGTGCCAGCAGCTTAGGTTGGACAGTGAATGGCTACACCTTC.

This clonotype came up a few times. The V and J genes are TRBV20-1 and TRBJ2-5; weak D call: TRBD2 (7 bases). The CDR3 is made up of 14 amino acids. Germline CDR1 is DFQATT and CDR2 is SNEGSKA (reference sequence). The V end was cut by 2 bases, the J end by 4 bases, with 14 bases between. The chain's CDR3 is CSARKGGPRETQYF. The DNA for the CDR3 is TGCAGTGCTAGAAAGGGGGGGCCTCGAGAGACCCAGTACTTC.

This clonotype was counted ten times or more. This chain connects TRBV6-5 to TRBJ2-3, with 11 bases matching TRBD2. This CDR3 is built from 21 residues. Germline loops: CDR1 MNHEY, CDR2 SVGAGI. V was pared by 2 bases and J by 6 bases, with 22 bases of the junction left unmatched. CDR3 sequence: CASSYGLRRLAGGGDMDTQYF. CDR3 DNA sequence: TGTGCCAGCAGTTACGGTTTGCGCCGGCTAGCGGGGGGCGGGGACATGGATACGCAGTATTTT.

The sample holds a few counts of this clonotype. V gene TRBV28 combines with J gene TRBJ2-7; possibly TRBD1 for D (5 bases). CDR1 and CDR2 (germline): MDHEN, SYDVKM. The V and J ends lost 4 bases and 7 bases respectively, with 20 bases between them. This CDR3 is 15 amino acids long. The CDR3 coding sequence is TGTGCCAGCAGTTCTTTGTCCAGGGTCCTGAGTGAGCAGTACTTC. Translated, it gives CASSSLSRVLSEQYF.

This clonotype appeared once. The chain is built from TRBV15 and TRBJ2-1; 7 bases line up with TRBD2. The V segment lost 0 bases and the J segment 12 bases; nucleotides outside the gene matches: 5. The germline gives CDR1 LNHNV, CDR2 YYDKDF (reference sequence). This CDR3 contains 13 residues. The CDR3: CATSRDRDYRQFF. The CDR3 nucleotides are TGTGCCACCAGCAGAGACCGGGACTACCGGCAGTTCTTC.

This sequence joins TRBV7-2 and TRBJ2-5; 7 bases are shared with TRBD1. CDR3 length: 16 amino acids. The V segment lost 4 bases and the J segment 3 bases; nucleotides outside the gene matches: 11. Germline V gene sequence: CDR1 SGHTA, CDR2 FQGNSA. The CDR3 region has the DNA TGTGCCAGCAGCTCCCTCCTGACAGGGATTGAAGAGACCCAGTACTTC. It translates to CASSSLLTGIEETQYF.

This clonotype was found a few times. The V gene is TRBV7-9, the J gene TRBJ2-5; weak D call: TRBD2 (5 bases). CDR1 is SEHNR and CDR2 is FQNEAQ in the germline V gene (reference sequence). Trimming removed 5 bases at V and 5 bases at J, with 15 bases between. The CDR3 spans 14 residues. CDR3 amino acids: CASSPLDRRETQYF. CDR3 DNA: TGTGCCAGCAGCCCTTTGGACCGGAGGGAGACCCAGTACTTC.

The rearrangement joins TRBV6-2 or TRBV6-3 to TRBJ2-1; 8 bases align to TRBD2. This CDR3 has 15 residues. Germline V gene lookup returns CDR1 MNHEY and CDR2 SVGEGT. V was pared by 7 bases and J by 5 bases, with 10 bases of the junction left unmatched. CDR3 DNA: TGTGCCAGCACCTTAAGCGGGGGCCGACACAATGAGCAGTTCTTC. It translates to CASTLSGGRHNEQFF.

In this sample, this clonotype turned up a few times. The V gene is TRBV20-1, the J gene TRBJ1-2; D call uncertain. Germline loops: CDR1 DFQATT, CDR2 SNEGSKA (reference sequence). There are 12 residues in the CDR3. V lost 0 bases, J lost 12 bases, and 14 bases lay in between. CDR3 sequence (DNA): TGCAGTGCTAGAGATAGAGTCGCCCAGCACACCTTC. Its protein product is CSARDRVAQHTF.

This chain joins TRBV7-2 and TRBJ2-1, with 8 bases matching TRBD1. This CDR3 has 16 residues. V gave up 5 bases and J gave up 2 bases; unmatched junction bases: 8. Germline CDR1 SGHTA, CDR2 FQGNSA. CDR3 loop: CASSLTQGGAYNEQFF. The CDR3 DNA follows: TGTGCCAGCAGCCTGACACAGGGGGGCGCCTACAATGAGCAGTTCTTC.

Notes on this clonotype: One junction end does not reproduce the germline sequence, and a read error may be involved. This chain joins TRBV4-3 and TRBJ2-1; a weak D match, TRBD1 (6 bases). CDR3 length: 16 amino acids. CDR1 LGHNA and CDR2 YSLEER come from the germline V gene. The CDR3 sequence is CASSRIPVQGNNERFF. CDR3 DNA sequence: TGCGCCAGCAGCCGAATCCCGGTTCAGGGGAACAATGAGCGGTTCTTC.

The chain couples TRBV7-2 to TRBJ2-4, with 7 bases lining up with TRBD1. With V trimmed by 5 bases and J by 12 bases, 10 bases remained unmatched. Germline V gene lookup returns CDR1 SGHTA and CDR2 FQGNSA. CDR3 size: 13 residues. This chain's CDR3 is CASSPDRVGGQYF. CDR3 nucleotide sequence: TGTGCCAGCAGCCCAGACAGGGTTGGGGGTCAGTACTTC.